This entry lists 19 T cell receptor beta chains sequenced from one sample in a study of blood T cell repertoires in COVID-19. The table came from immunoSEQ multiplex PCR; TCRdb's copy has only in-frame clones and leaves some out. The sample consists of about 36,000 clones, roughly nine tenths of them appearing once. Input material: peripheral blood. These receptors were taken from a human donor in a cohort sampled during active COVID-19.

The table lists this clone with a count of one. This chain uses TRBV6-6 with TRBJ2-1; 11 bases map to TRBD2. Losses at the gene ends were 5 bases for V and 0 bases for J; bases not matched to a gene: 6. Germline V lookup: CDR1 MNHNY, CDR2 SVGAGI (reference sequence). The CDR3 is 17 residues long. The chain's CDR3 is CASSPGLAASSYNEQFF. In DNA, the CDR3 is TGTGCCAGCAGTCCGGGACTAGCGGCAAGCTCCTACAATGAGCAGTTCTTC.

The chain is built from TRBV2 and TRBJ1-5, with D unclear. Per the germline V gene, CDR1 is SNHLY and CDR2 is FYNNEI. The CDR3 loop spans 15 amino acids. Trimming left V 2 bases short and J 6 bases short, with 14 bases between. The CDR3 DNA follows: TGTGCCAGCAGTGAAATGGGCCTGGGCCTTCAGCCCCAGCATTTT. This encodes CASSEMGLGLQPQHF.

The chain couples TRBV29-1 to TRBJ2-6; D ambiguous. V dropped 6 bases and J dropped 12 bases, with 15 bases sitting between them. The CDR3 length is 12 residues. Germline values: CDR1 SQVTM, CDR2 ANQGSEA. The CDR3 sequence: CSVEMGPGVLTF. CDR3 sequence (DNA): TGCAGCGTAGAAATGGGCCCCGGCGTCCTGACTTTC.

The rearrangement links TRBV6-4 to TRBJ2-5; D perhaps matches TRBD2 (5 bases). V lost 4 bases, J lost 4 bases, and 10 bases lay in between. Germline CDR1 is MRHNA and CDR2 is SNTAGT. This CDR3 is built from 13 residues. The CDR3 DNA reads TGTGCCAGCAGTGCGGGGTTGGGAGAGACCCAGTACTTC. This gives the protein CASSAGLGETQYF.

The CDR3: CASSPQASGDEQFF. In DNA, the CDR3 is TGTGCCAGCTCACCACAGGCTAGCGGGGATGAGCAGTTCTTC. This sequence joins TRBV18 and TRBJ2-1; 9 bases line up with TRBD2. CDR1 is KGHSH and CDR2 is LQKENI in the germline V gene. This CDR3 contains 14 residues. V trimming: 1 base; J trimming: 8 bases; junction bases outside the gene matches: 3.

This clone was recorded a few times. This rearrangement joins TRBV11-2 to TRBJ1-2; tentatively, D is TRBD1 (5 bases). CDR1 and CDR2 from the germline V gene are SGHAT and FQNNGV. Trimming cost V 5 bases and J 7 bases, with 11 bases left between them. CDR3 length equals 12 residues. The CDR3 protein is CASSPLQGGYTF. For the CDR3, the DNA is TGTGCCAGCAGCCCTCTTCAGGGTGGCTACACCTTC.

This chain joins TRBV7-8 and TRBJ2-5, with D perhaps TRBD1 (6 bases). Germline-derived CDR1 and CDR2 are SGHVS and FQNEAQ. Trimming took off 1 base at V and 4 bases at J, with 19 bases between the two ends. The CDR3 runs to 17 residues. CDR3 loop: CASSLGMVGAGRETQYF. CDR3 DNA: TGTGCCAGCAGCTTAGGAATGGTGGGGGCGGGTAGAGAGACCCAGTACTTC.

The chain joins TRBV3-1 (or the pseudogene TRBV3-2) to TRBJ1-5; 8 bases are a match to TRBD1. Germline assignment: CDR1 LGHDT and CDR2 YNNKEL (reference sequence). Trimming took 0 bases from V and 2 from J; bases not matched to a gene: 9. The CDR3 contains 18 residues. This CDR3 reads CASSQDLWTGPGNQPQHF. DNA of the CDR3: TGTGCCAGCAGCCAAGATCTCTGGACAGGGCCCGGCAATCAGCCCCAGCATTTT.

As DNA, the CDR3 is TGTGCCAGCAGCCAAACACAGGGTTCCCACGAGCAGTACTTC. Its protein is CASSQTQGSHEQYF. The rearrangement links TRBV3-1 (or the pseudogene TRBV3-2) to TRBJ2-7, with a possible D match to TRBD1 (6 bases). Trimming shortened V by 2 bases and J by 5 bases, and 13 bases separated the two germline ends. Germline V gene lookup returns CDR1 LGHDT and CDR2 YNNKEL (reference sequence). This CDR3 is built from 14 residues.

V is TRBV10-3 and J is TRBJ1-5; D perhaps matches TRBD1 (5 bases). CDR3 length: 13 amino acids. The V gene's germline CDR1 is ENHRY and CDR2 SYGVKD. V was trimmed by 4 bases and J by 7 bases, leaving 11 bases between them. In DNA form, the CDR3 reads TGTGCCATCAGTGCGGGGGTCGGACAGCCCCAGCATTTT. Amino acids: CAISAGVGQPQHF.

The CDR3 DNA follows: TGTGCCAGCTCACCCGGGCTAGCGGGTTACAATGAGCAGTTCTTC. Amino acid sequence: CASSPGLAGYNEQFF. The chain has TRBV18 and TRBJ2-1, with 8 positions matching TRBD2. The CDR3 length is 15 residues. Trimming cost V 3 bases and J 4 bases; bases outside gene matches: 5. Germline loops: CDR1 KGHSH, CDR2 LQKENI.

The chain carries TRBV29-1 and TRBJ1-4; TRBD1 matches at 7 bases. V dropped 5 bases and J dropped 6; count of bases not matched to a gene: 6. In germline, CDR1 is SQVTM, CDR2 ANQGSEA. This CDR3 has 13 residues. The CDR3 loop reads CSVSRDSHEKLFF. For the CDR3, the DNA is TGCAGCGTTTCCCGGGACAGTCATGAAAAACTGTTTTTT.

V and J are TRBV9 and TRBJ2-1; the match to TRBD1 covers 7 bases. The CDR3 is 15 residues long. CDR1 is SGDLS, CDR2 YYNGEE, per germline. After removal of 0 bases from V and 4 bases from J, the junction contained 4 bases not matched to a gene. The CDR3 spells CASSVAGTVYNEQFF. As DNA, the CDR3 is TGTGCCAGCAGCGTAGCCGGGACAGTTTACAATGAGCAGTTCTTC.

V usage is TRBV2 and J usage is TRBJ2-5; D remains unclear. Between the trimmed V and J ends, which lost 3 bases and 7 bases, there was a span of 9 bases. The CDR3 totals 12 residues. The germline CDR1 and CDR2 sequences are SNHLY and FYNNEI. This CDR3 is CASSDPGWTQYF. CDR3 sequence (DNA): TGTGCCAGCAGTGACCCGGGTTGGACCCAGTACTTC.

CDR3 protein: CASSFTGTGELFF. CDR3 bases: TGTGCCAGCAGTTTCACAGGGACCGGGGAGCTGTTTTTT. The rearrangement joins TRBV27 to TRBJ2-2, with D perhaps TRBD1 (6 bases). V was cut by 3 bases and J by 5 bases, with 7 bases left in between. CDR3 length equals 13 residues. CDR1 and CDR2 from the germline V gene are MNHEY and SMNVEV (reference sequence).

The rearrangement joins TRBV9 to TRBJ2-7; D is perhaps TRBD1 (5 bases). Germline values: CDR1 SGDLS, CDR2 YYNGEE. The CDR3 loop spans 14 amino acids. Trimming left V 0 bases short and J 4 bases short, with 11 bases between. CDR3: CASSVEGVGYEQYF. DNA of the CDR3: TGTGCCAGCAGCGTAGAAGGGGTTGGGTACGAGCAGTACTTC.

The gene calls are TRBV18 and TRBJ2-3, with 8 bases lining up with TRBD1. Trimming removed 5 bases from V and 0 bases from J; junction bases left unmatched: 7. Per the germline V gene, CDR1 is KGHSH and CDR2 is LQKENI. This CDR3 contains 16 residues. The CDR3 protein is CASSTTGTGSTDTQYF. The DNA of the CDR3 is TGTGCCAGCTCAACAACCGGGACAGGTAGCACAGATACGCAGTATTTT.

The chain joins TRBV5-1 to TRBJ1-2, with 7 positions matching TRBD1. CDR3 length equals 14 residues. V shed 0 bases and J 2 bases; nucleotides not matched to a gene: 1. CDR1 is SGHRS and CDR2 is YFSETQ in the germline V gene. The CDR3 DNA follows: TGCGCCAGCAGCTTGGGACAGGGCAACTATGGCTACACCTTC. Translating gives CASSLGQGNYGYTF.

The chain couples TRBV7-8 to TRBJ1-6; the D is unclear. From germline, CDR1 is SGHVS and CDR2 FQNEAQ. CDR3 length equals 16 residues. Trimming pared 8 bases from V and 0 bases from J, leaving 14 bases between. As DNA, the CDR3 is TGTGCCAGCCGGTCGGGAAGGATCTCCTATAATTCACCCCTCCACTTT. It yields the protein CASRSGRISYNSPLHF.